This TCR beta chain emerged from a study of T cells expressing NK-cell markers. This CDR3 has 14 amino acids. Germline V lookup: CDR1 DFQATT, CDR2 SNEGSKA (reference sequence). This clonotype counts as large by frequency. Antigen specificity is unknown. TCRdb reprocessed the 5' RACE reads, keeping one entry per CDR3 protein, no DNA. This sample contains 550 to 700 distinct CDR3 sequences. Whole-study findings and limits: Whether expanded NKG2C-expressing T cell clones recognize HCMV is unknown. A few of the donors also had these clonotypes leading their CD3+CD56-NKG2C+ fraction.

The chain links TRBV20-1 to TRBJ1-1. This clonotype was obtained from a woman between 18 and 70 years old in good health. Source material: blood T cells: a sorted CD56 or NKG2C T cell subset, CD4+ or CD8+ T cells, or bulk PBMC T cells (not recorded which). CDR3 residues: CSARGTNEVTEAFF.